This T cell receptor (beta chain) is drawn from a study of blood T cells in healthy people across ages (dated by TCRdb to between 2014 and 2017). With respect to the entire study: In model experiments, template switching captured about one uniquely barcoded TCR beta cDNA molecule for every two T cells. To track age-related changes in TCR beta repertoire diversity, the study relied on deep sequencing normalized with unique cDNA molecular identifiers. The donors were split into four age groups: young (average 16 years), middle-aged (about 40), aged (approximately 60) and long-lived (82). To avoid experimental bias, donors of different ages were randomly spread across the sequencing lanes. The study analyzed two additional independent replicas of 1 million unique cDNA reads from the same blood draw for two donors, one aged 18 to 30 and one aged 80 or older.

The library came from 5' RACE. The second PCR ran for roughly 7 to 11 cycles and used a J-beta primer mix along with a sample-barcoded 5' primer. Each TCR beta cDNA molecule received a unique molecular identifier from a template-switch 5' adaptor carrying 12 random nucleotides. At least 2.5 million CDR3-containing paired-end reads were obtained from each sample. The Mint cDNA synthesis kit, primed by a TRBC-specific oligonucleotide, was used to synthesize first-strand cDNA from all RNA. Following uracil-DNA glycosylase treatment, a first 18-cycle PCR with universal primers M1SS and BC2_uni_R was performed on all cDNA. The authors' analysis ran thus. For normalization, 1 million high-quality reads were randomly selected from each sample, with every read carrying a distinct molecular identifier. Instead of being binned into consensus sequences, reads that shared molecular identifiers were thrown out. MiTCR, run with a Q25 quality threshold and the strictest error-elimination algorithm, handled CDR3 identification, clonotype clustering and error correction. Lower-bound total TCR beta diversity was estimated with a nonparametric unseen species model using Euler transformation. The public reads were reanalyzed by TCRdb: fastp trimming at Q25, MiXCR alignment, in-frame beta chains only. CDR3 protein sequences are deduplicated, and each keeps its most common genes and DNA. TCRdb, not the authors, supplied the V and J calls. The sample table holds approximately 1,700,000 distinct CDR3 sequences, of which about two fifths were seen once. Together, the top ten hold 23% of the sample.

The roughly 38 donors, aged about 6 to 95 years, were systemically healthy Caucasian individuals from Russia. Around 10 milliliters of peripheral blood were drawn from each donor into EDTA-treated Vacutainer tubes. Ficoll-Paque density-gradient centrifugation was used to isolate PBMCs, with at least 6.5 million obtained per sample. Trizol reagent was used to extract total RNA from PBMCs, with at least 6 micrograms per sample. The percentages of naive CD45RAhigh/CD27high T cells were determined by flow cytometry on a PBMC aliquot from every donor. The germline V gene sets CDR1 to MNHEY and CDR2 to SVGEGT. At the junction V is shortened by 7 bases and J by 1 base, with 14 bases in between. The cysteine opens and the phenylalanine closes a CDR3 of 14 amino acids. Of the read, only the CDR3 DNA is kept; its 42 bases are in frame from base 1. What the authors observed across the whole study: Estimates of total diversity based on one million sequenced T cells were considered lower bounds and underestimates. The percentage of naive T cells measured by flow cytometry correlated strongly with observed TCR beta diversity. As age increased, observed TCR beta diversity per million T cells dropped in a roughly linear way, and a significant reduction was already evident by age 40. Because donor CMV infection status was unknown, age-related changes in expanded clonotypes were potentially confounded. Because profiling used bulk unsorted PBMCs, naive and antigen-experienced compartments could not be compared conclusively. Compared with the aged group, the long-lived group had more naive CD4+ T cells, fewer expanded clones and increased TCR diversity, a pattern suggesting age selection.

On this clonotype itself: The antigen this receptor binds is unknown. Base-call qualities are not available, and no considerably larger clone is one nucleotide away.

The source is a human donor in good health. The sequenced sample was blood. The V and J genes are TRBV6-2 or TRBV6-3 and TRBJ2-7; the D region possibly corresponds to TRBD1 (6 bases align). The nucleotides are TGTGCCAGCAATAGGCCAGGGGTGTCCTACGAGCAGTACTTC. This encodes CASNRPGVSYEQYF.